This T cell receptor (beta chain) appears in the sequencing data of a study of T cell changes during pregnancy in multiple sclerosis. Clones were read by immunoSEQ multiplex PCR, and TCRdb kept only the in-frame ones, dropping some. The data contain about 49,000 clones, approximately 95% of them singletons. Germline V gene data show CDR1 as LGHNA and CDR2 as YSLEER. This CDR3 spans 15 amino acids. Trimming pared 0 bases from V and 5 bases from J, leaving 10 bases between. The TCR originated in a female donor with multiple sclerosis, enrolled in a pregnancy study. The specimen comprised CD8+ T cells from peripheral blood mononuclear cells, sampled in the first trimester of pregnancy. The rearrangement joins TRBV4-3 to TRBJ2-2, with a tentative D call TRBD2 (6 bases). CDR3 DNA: TGCGCCAGCAGCCAAGAGTGGAGGGGAACCGGGGAGCTGTTTTTT. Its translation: CASSQEWRGTGELFF.